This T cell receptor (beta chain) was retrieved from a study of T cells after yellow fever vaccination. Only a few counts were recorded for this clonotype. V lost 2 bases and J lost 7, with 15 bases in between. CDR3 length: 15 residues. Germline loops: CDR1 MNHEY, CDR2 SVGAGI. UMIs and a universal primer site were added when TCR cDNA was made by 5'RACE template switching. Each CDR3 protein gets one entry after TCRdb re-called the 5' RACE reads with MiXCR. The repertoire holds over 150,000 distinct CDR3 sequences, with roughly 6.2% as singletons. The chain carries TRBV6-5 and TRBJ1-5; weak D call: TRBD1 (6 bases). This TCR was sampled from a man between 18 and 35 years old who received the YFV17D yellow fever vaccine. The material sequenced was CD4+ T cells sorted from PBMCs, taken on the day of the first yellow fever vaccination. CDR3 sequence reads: CASSYGQGRDQPQHF. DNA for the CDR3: TGTGCCAGCAGTTACGGCCAGGGGAGGGACCAGCCCCAGCATTTT.